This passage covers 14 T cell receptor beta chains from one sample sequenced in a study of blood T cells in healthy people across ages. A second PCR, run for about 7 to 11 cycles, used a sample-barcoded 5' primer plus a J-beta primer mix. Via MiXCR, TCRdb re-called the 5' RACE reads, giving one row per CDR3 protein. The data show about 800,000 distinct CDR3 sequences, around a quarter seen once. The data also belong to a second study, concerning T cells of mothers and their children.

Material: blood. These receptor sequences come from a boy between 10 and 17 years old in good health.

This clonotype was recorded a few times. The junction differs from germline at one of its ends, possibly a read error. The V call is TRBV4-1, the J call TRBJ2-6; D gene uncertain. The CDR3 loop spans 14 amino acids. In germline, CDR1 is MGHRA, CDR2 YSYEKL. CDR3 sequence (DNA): TGCGCCAGCAGTCAAGGGCCTGGGGCCAACGTCCTGACTTTC. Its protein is CASSQGPGANVLTF.

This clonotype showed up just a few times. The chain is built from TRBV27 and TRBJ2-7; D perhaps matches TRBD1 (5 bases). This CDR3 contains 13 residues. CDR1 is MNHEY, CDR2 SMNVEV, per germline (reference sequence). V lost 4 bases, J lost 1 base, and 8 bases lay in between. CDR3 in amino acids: CASSSRQSYEQYF. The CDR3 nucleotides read TGTGCCAGCAGTTCCCGACAGTCCTACGAGCAGTACTTC.

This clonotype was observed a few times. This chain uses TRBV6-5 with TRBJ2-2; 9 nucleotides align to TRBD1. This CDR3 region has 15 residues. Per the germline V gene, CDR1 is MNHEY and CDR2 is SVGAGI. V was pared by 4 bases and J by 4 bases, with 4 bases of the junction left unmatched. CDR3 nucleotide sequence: TGTGCCAGCAGTTCTGGGACAGGGTTCACCGGGGAGCTGTTTTTT. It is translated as CASSSGTGFTGELFF.

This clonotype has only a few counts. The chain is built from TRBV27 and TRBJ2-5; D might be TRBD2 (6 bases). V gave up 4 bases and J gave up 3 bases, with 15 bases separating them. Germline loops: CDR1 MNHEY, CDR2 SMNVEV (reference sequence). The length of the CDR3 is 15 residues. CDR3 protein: CASSSSRGLEETQYF. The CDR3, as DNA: TGTGCCAGCAGTTCTAGTCGGGGACTCGAAGAGACCCAGTACTTC.

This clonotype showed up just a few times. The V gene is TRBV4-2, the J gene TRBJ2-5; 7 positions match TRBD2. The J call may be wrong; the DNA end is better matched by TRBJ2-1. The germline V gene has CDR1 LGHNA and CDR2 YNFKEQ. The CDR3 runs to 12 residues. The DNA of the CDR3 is TGTGCCAGCAGCCAGACTAGCTATGAGCAGTTCTTC. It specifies CASSQTSYEQFF.

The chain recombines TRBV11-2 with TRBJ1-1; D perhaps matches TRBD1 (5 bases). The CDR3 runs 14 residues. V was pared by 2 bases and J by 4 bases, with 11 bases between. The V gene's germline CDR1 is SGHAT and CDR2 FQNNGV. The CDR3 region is CASSLSGLRTEAFF. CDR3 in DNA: TGTGCCAGCAGCTTATCAGGGTTACGCACTGAAGCTTTCTTT.

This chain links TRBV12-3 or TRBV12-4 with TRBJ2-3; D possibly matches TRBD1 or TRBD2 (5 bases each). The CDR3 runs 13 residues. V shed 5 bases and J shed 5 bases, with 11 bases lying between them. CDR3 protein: CASSRDHGDTQYF. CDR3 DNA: TGTGCCAGCAGTCGGGACCACGGAGATACGCAGTATTTT.

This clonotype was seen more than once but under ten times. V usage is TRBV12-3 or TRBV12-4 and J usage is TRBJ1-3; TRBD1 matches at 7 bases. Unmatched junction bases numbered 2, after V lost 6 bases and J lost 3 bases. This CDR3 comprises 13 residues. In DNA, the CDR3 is TGTGCCAGCAGGACAGGGTTTGGAAACACCATATATTTT. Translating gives CASRTGFGNTIYF.

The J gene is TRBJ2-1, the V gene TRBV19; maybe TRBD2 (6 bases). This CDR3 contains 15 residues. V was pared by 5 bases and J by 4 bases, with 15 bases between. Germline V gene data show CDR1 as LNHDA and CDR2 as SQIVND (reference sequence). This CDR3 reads CASSPTSTTYNEQFF. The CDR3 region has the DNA TGTGCCAGTAGTCCAACTAGCACCACTTACAATGAGCAGTTCTTC. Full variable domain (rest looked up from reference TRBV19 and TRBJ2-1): DGGITQSPKYLFRKEGQNVTLSCEQNLNHDAMYWYRQDPGQGLRLIYYSQIVNDFQKGDIAEGYSVSREKKESFPLTVTSAQKNPTAFYLCASSPTSTTYNEQFFGPGTRLTVL.

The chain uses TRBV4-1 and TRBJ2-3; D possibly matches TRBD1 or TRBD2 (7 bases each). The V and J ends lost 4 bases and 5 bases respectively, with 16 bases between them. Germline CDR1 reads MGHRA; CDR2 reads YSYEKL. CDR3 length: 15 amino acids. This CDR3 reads CASSLWEGAGDTQYF. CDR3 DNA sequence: TGCGCCAGCAGCCTATGGGAGGGGGCGGGAGATACGCAGTATTTT.

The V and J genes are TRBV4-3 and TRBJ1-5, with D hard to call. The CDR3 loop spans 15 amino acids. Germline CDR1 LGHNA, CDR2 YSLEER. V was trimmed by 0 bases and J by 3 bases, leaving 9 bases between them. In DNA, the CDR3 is TGCGCCAGCAGCCAAGATCGCCACCACAATCAGCCCCAGCATTTT. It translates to CASSQDRHHNQPQHF.

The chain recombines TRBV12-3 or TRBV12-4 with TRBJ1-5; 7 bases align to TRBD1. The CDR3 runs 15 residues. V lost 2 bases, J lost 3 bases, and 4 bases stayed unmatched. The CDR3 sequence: CASSLTGDNNQPQHF. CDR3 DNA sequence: TGTGCCAGCAGTTTAACAGGGGATAACAATCAGCCCCAGCATTTT.

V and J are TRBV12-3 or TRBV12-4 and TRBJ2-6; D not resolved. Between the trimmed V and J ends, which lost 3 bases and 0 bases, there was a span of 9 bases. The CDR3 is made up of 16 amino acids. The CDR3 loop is CASSFEWSSGANVLTF. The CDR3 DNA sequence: TGTGCCAGCAGTTTCGAGTGGAGCTCTGGGGCCAACGTCCTGACTTTC.

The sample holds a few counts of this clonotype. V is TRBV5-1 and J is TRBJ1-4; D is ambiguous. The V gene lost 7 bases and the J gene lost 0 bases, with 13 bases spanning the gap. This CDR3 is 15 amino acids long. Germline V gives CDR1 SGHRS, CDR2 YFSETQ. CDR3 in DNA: TGCGCCAGCGGGCGGGCCGACGCAACTAATGAAAAACTGTTTTTT. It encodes CASGRADATNEKLFF.